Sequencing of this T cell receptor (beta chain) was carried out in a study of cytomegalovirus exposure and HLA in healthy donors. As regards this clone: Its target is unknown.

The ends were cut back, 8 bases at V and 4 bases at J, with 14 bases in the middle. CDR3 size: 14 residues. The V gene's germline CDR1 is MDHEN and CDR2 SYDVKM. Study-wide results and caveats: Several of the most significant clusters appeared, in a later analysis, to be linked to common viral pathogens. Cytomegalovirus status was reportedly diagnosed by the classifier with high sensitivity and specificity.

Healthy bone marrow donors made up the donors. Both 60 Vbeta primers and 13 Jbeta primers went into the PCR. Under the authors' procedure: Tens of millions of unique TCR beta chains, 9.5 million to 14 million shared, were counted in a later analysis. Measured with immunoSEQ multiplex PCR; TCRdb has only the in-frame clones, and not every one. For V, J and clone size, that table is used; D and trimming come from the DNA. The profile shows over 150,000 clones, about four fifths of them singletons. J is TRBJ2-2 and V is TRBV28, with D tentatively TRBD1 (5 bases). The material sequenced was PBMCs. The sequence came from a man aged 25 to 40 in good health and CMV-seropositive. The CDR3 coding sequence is TGTGCCAGCCTGATGTCAGGGATCACCGGGGAGCTGTTTTTT. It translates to CASLMSGITGELFF.